The 9 T cell receptor beta chains in this list originate from one sample, sequenced in a study of cytomegalovirus exposure and HLA in healthy donors (dated by TCRdb to about 2017). The library was prepared using the immunoSEQ multiplex PCR assay. This immuneACCESS table, as held by TCRdb, lists in-frame sequences with V and J called but not all clones. Of the missing ones, under half trace to an unresolved V gene in checked studies; the others have no known cause. In this sample the table shows around 250,000 clones, 85% to 90% of which occur a single time. Under 0.4% of the sample goes to the ten largest clones. Sequenced material: PBMCs. These receptor sequences come from a young woman in good health and CMV-seronegative.

The rearrangement joins TRBV7-9 to TRBJ2-2; 8 bases align to TRBD2. J was trimmed by 5 bases and V by 1 base; bases with no gene match: 3. Germline CDR1 is SEHNR and CDR2 is FQNEAQ (reference sequence). The CDR3 has 15 residues. The CDR3 region is CASSLVTSGTGELFF. The CDR3, as DNA: TGTGCCAGCAGCTTAGTTACTAGCGGTACCGGGGAGCTGTTTTTT.

The chain is built from TRBV28 and TRBJ2-7, with TRBD1 matching 8 bases. V shed 3 bases, J shed 3 bases, and the junction held 4 bases outside the gene matches. The CDR3 totals 14 residues. Looked up from germline, CDR1 is MDHEN and CDR2 is SYDVKM. DNA for the CDR3: TGTGCCAGCAGTTTCGGGACAGGAGGCTACGAGCAGTACTTC. This encodes CASSFGTGGYEQYF.

The chain has TRBV11-2 and TRBJ1-3; 7 nucleotides match TRBD1. Germline lookup yields CDR1 SGHAT and CDR2 FQNNGV. CDR3 length equals 15 residues. Trimming took 4 bases from V and 2 from J; bases not matched to a gene: 5. In DNA form, the CDR3 reads TGTGCCAGCAGCTCTCACAGGGGAACTGGAAACACCATATATTTT. This gives the protein CASSSHRGTGNTIYF.

The CDR3 coding sequence is TGTGCCAGCGGTTCCGGGACAGCTAATGAAAAACTGTTTTTT. Its protein product is CASGSGTANEKLFF. The chain recombines TRBV27 with TRBJ1-4; TRBD1 matches at 7 bases. This CDR3 is 14 amino acids long. V was pared by 8 bases and J by 3 bases, with 6 bases of the junction left unmatched. Germline V gives CDR1 MNHEY, CDR2 SMNVEV (reference sequence).

This chain connects TRBV29-1 to TRBJ1-3, with no clear D. The ends were cut back, 7 bases at V and 0 bases at J, with 10 bases in the middle. This CDR3 has 13 amino acids. The germline CDR1 and CDR2 sequences are SQVTM and ANQGSEA. The CDR3: CSASGHSGNTIYF. CDR3 DNA sequence: TGCAGCGCCTCAGGTCACTCTGGAAACACCATATATTTT.

V usage is TRBV7-2 and J usage is TRBJ2-7; D is ambiguous. V was clipped by 2 bases and J by 2 bases, with 10 bases between them. The CDR3 extends over 14 amino acids. Germline V gives CDR1 SGHTA, CDR2 FQGNSA. The CDR3 coding sequence is TGTGCCAGCAGCTTACAGGCATTGACCTACGAGCAGTACTTC. Protein: CASSLQALTYEQYF.

The chain links TRBV10-1 to TRBJ1-6; D uncertain. The V gene's germline CDR1 is WNHNN and CDR2 SYGVQD (reference sequence). Trimming shortened V by 3 bases and J by 6 bases, and 9 bases separated the two germline ends. The CDR3 consists of 14 residues. CDR3 loop: CASSEFKSNSPLHF. The CDR3 region has the DNA TGCGCCAGCAGTGAATTCAAGAGTAATTCACCCCTCCACTTT.

This chain connects TRBV6-5 to TRBJ2-7; TRBD1 matches 10 bases. The CDR3 sequence is 14 residues long. The V gene's germline CDR1 is MNHEY and CDR2 SVGAGI. The trim removed 7 bases at V and 2 bases at J, leaving 5 bases unmatched. CDR3 region: CASKAGTGAYEQYV. DNA of the CDR3: TGTGCCAGCAAGGCCGGGACAGGGGCCTACGAGCAGTACGTC.

V and J are TRBV4-2 and TRBJ1-2; 7 nucleotides match TRBD1. This CDR3 comprises 15 residues. Looked up from germline, CDR1 is LGHNA and CDR2 is YNFKEQ. Unmatched junction bases numbered 6, after V lost 3 bases and J lost 2 bases. This chain's CDR3 is CASSHPQGRNYGYTF. CDR3 coding DNA: TGTGCCAGCAGCCATCCACAGGGGAGGAACTATGGCTACACCTTC.